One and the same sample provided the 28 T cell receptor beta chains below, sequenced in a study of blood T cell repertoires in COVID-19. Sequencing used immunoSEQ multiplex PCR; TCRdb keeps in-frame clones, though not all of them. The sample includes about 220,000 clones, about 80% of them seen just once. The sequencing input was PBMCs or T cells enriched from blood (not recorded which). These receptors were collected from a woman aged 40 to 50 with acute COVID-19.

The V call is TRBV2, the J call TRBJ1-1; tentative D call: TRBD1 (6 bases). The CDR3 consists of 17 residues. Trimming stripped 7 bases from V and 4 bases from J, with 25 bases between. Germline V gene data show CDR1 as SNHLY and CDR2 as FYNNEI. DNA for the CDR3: TGTGCCAGCACCATTCAGGACAGCCCCAGTTCTATCACTGAAGCTTTCTTT. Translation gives CASTIQDSPSSITEAFF.

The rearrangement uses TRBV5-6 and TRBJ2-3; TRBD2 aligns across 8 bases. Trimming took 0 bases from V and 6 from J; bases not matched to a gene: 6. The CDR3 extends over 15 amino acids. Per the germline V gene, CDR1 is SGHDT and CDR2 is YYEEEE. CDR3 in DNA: TGTGCCAGCAGCTTGGCGGCCGGGGGGGTGGATACGCAGTATTTT. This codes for CASSLAAGGVDTQYF.

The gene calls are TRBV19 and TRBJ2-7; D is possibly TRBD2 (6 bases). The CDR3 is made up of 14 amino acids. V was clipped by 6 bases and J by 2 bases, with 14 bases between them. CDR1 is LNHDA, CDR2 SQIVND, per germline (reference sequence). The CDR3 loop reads CASSPRRDTYEQYF. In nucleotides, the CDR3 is TGTGCCAGTAGCCCGCGGAGGGATACCTACGAGCAGTACTTC.

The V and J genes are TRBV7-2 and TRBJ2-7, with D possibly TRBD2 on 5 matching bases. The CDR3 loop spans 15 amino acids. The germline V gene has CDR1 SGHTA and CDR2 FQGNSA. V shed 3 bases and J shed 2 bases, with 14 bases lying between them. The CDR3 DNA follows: TGTGCCAGCAGCTTCGACGGCGGGCCAACCTACGAGCAGTACTTC. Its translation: CASSFDGGPTYEQYF.

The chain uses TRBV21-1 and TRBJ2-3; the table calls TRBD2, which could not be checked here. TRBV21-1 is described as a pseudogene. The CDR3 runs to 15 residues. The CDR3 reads CASSKNAGGTDTQYF. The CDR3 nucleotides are TGTGCCAGCAGCAAAAACGCGGGGGGAACAGATACGCAGTATTTT.

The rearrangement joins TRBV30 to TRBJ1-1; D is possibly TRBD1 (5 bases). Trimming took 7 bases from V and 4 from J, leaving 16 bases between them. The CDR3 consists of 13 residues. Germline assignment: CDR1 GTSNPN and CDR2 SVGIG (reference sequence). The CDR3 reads CASLGGGGTEAFF. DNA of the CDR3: TGTGCCTCACTTGGGGGGGGTGGCACTGAAGCTTTCTTT.

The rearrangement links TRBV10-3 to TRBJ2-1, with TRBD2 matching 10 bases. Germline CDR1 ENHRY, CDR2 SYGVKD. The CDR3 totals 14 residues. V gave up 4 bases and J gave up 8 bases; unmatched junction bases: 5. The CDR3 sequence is CAISGSSGSDEQFF. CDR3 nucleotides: TGTGCCATCAGTGGATCTAGCGGGAGCGATGAGCAGTTCTTC.

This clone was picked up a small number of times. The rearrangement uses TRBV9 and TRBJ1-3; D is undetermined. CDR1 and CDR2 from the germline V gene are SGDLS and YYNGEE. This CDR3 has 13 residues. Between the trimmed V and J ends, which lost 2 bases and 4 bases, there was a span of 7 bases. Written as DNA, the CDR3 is TGTGCCAGCAGCGTGACAACGGGAAACACCATATATTTT. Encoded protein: CASSVTTGNTIYF.

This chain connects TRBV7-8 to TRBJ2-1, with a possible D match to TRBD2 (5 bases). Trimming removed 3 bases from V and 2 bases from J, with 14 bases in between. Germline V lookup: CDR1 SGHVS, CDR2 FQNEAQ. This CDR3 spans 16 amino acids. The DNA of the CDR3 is TGTGCCAGCAGCTTGGGAGTCCACACAACCTACAATGAGCAGTTCTTC. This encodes CASSLGVHTTYNEQFF.

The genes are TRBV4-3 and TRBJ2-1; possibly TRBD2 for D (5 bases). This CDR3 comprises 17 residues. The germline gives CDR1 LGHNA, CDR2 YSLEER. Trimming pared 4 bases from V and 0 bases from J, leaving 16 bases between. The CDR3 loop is CASSPDVEANSYNEQFF. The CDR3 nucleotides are TGCGCCAGCAGCCCTGATGTGGAGGCAAACTCCTACAATGAGCAGTTCTTC.

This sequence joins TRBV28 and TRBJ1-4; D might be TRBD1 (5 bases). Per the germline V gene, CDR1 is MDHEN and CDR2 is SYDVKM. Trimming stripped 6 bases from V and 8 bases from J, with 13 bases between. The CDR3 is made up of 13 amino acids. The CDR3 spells CASSRVLREKLFF. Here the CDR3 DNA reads TGTGCCAGCAGCAGGGTCTTAAGGGAAAAACTGTTTTTT.

The CDR3, as DNA: TGTGCCAGCAGTGTAGGAGGGCGGCGCGACGAGCAGTACTTC. It specifies CASSVGGRRDEQYF. The chain links TRBV7-2 to TRBJ2-7, with D possibly being TRBD2 (6 bases). The CDR3 runs to 14 residues. Per the germline V gene, CDR1 is SGHTA and CDR2 is FQGNSA. Trimming removed 6 bases from V and 5 bases from J, with 17 bases in between.

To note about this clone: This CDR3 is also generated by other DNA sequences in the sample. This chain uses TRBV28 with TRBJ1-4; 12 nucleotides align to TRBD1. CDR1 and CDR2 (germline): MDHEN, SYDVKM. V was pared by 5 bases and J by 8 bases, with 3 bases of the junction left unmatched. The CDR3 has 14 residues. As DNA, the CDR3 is TGTGCCAGCAGTCCGGGGACAGGGGGCGAAAAACTGTTTTTT. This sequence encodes CASSPGTGGEKLFF.

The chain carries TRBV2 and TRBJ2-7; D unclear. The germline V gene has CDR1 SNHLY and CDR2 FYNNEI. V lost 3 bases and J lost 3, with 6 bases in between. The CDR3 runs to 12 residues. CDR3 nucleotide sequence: TGTGCCAGCAGTGAGGGCTTCTACGAGCAGTACTTC. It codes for CASSEGFYEQYF.

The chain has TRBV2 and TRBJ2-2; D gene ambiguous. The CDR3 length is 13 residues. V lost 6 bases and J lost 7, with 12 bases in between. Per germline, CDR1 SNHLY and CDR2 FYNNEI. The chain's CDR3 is CASSSQVLGELFF. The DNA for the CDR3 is TGTGCCAGCAGCTCGCAGGTTCTCGGGGAGCTGTTTTTT.

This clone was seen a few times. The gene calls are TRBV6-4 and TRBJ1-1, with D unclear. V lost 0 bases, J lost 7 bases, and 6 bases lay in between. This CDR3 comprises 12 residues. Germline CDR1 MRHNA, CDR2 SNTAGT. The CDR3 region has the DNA TGTGCCAGCAGTGACTCGCGGGGTGAAGCTTTCTTT. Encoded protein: CASSDSRGEAFF.

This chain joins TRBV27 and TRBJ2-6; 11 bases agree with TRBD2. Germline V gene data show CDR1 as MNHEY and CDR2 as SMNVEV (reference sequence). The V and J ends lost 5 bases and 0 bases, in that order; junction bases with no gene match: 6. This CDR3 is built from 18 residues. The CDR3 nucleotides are TGTGCCAGCAGTAGCCGACTAGCGGGATTCTCTGGGGCCAACGTCCTGACTTTC. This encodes CASSSRLAGFSGANVLTF.

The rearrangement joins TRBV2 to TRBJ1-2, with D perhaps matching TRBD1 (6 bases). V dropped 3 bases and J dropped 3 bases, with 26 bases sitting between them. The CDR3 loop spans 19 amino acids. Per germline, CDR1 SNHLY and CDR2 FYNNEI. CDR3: CASSEGADFFRSKDYGYTF. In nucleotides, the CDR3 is TGTGCCAGCAGTGAGGGGGCAGACTTTTTTCGATCAAAAGACTATGGCTACACCTTC.

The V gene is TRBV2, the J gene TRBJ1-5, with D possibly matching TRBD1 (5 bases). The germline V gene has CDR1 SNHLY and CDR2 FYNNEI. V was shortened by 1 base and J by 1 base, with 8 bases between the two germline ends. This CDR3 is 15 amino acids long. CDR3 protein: CASSEEGLSNQPQHF. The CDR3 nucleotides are TGTGCCAGCAGTGAAGAGGGGTTGAGCAATCAGCCCCAGCATTTT. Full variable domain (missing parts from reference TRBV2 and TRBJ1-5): EPEVTQTPSHQVTQMGQEVILRCVPISNHLYFYWYRQILGQKVEFLVSFYNNEISEKSEIFDDQFSVERPDGSNFTLKIRSTKLEDSAMYFCASSEEGLSNQPQHFGDGTRLSIL.

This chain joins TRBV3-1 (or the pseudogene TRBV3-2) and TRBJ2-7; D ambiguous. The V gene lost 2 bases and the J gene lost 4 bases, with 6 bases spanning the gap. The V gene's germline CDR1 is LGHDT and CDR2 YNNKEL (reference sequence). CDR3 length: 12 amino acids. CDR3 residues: CASSQSRYEQYF. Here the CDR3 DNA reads TGTGCCAGCAGCCAAAGCAGGTACGAGCAGTACTTC.

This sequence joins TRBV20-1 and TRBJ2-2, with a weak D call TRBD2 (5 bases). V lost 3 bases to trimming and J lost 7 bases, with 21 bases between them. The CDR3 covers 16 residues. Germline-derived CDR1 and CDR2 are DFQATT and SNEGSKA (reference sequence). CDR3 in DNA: TGCAGTGCTAGTCACAGAGATAAGGGCGGGTACGGGGAGCTGTTTTTT. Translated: CSASHRDKGGYGELFF.

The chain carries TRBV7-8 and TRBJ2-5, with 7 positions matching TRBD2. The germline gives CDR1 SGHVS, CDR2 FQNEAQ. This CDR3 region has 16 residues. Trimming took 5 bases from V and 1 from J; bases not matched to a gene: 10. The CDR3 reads CASSPHPPSGQETQYF. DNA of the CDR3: TGTGCCAGCAGCCCACACCCTCCTAGCGGCCAAGAGACCCAGTACTTC.

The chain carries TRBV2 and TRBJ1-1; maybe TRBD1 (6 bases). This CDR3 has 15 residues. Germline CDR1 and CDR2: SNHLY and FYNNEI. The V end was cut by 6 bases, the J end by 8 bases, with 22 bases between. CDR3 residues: CASRAFGGANLEAFF. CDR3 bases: TGTGCCAGCAGAGCATTTGGGGGCGCGAATTTGGAAGCTTTCTTT.

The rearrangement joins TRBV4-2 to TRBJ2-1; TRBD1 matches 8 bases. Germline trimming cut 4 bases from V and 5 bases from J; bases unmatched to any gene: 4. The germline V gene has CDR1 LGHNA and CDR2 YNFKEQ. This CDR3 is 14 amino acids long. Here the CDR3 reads CASSRRTGHNEQFF. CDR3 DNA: TGTGCCAGCAGCCGACGGACAGGGCACAATGAGCAGTTCTTC.

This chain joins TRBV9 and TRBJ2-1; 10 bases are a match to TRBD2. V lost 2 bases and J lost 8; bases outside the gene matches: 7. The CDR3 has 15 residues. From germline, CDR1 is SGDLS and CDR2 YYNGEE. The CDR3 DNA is TGTGCCAGCAGCGTCGCAGCGGGAGGGGAAGATGAGCAGTTCTTC. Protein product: CASSVAAGGEDEQFF. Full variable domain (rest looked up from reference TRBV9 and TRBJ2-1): DSGVTQTPKHLITATGQRVTLRCSPRSGDLSVYWYQQSLDQGLQFLIQYYNGEERAKGNILERFSAQQFPDLHSELNLSSLELGDSALYFCASSVAAGGEDEQFFGPGTRLTVL.

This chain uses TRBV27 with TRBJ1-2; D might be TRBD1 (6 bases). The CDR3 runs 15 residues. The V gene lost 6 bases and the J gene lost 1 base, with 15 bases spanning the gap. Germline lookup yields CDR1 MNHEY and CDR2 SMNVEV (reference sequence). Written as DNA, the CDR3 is TGTGCCAGCAGGGCGGTGGGGGCACTTAACTATGGCTACACCTTC. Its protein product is CASRAVGALNYGYTF.

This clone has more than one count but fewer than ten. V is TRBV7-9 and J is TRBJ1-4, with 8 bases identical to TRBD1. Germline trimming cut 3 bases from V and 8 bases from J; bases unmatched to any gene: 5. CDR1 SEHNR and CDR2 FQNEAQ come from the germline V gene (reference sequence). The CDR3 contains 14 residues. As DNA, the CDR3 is TGTGCCAGCAGCTTTGGACAGGGTAGGGAAAAACTGTTTTTT. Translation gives CASSFGQGREKLFF.

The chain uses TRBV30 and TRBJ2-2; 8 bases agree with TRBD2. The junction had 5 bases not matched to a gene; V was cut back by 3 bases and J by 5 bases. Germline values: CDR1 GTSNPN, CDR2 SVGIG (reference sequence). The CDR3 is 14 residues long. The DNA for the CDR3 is TGTGCCTGGAGGAGCGGGGGTGGAACCGGGGAGCTGTTTTTT. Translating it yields CAWRSGGGTGELFF.